This record covers a single T cell receptor (beta chain). One end of the junction varies from germline; a read error may be responsible. These data come from a study of T cells in Graves' hyperthyroidism and ophthalmopathy. Germline values: CDR1 SGHRS, CDR2 YFSETQ. The CDR3 is 14 residues long. RNA transcripts were the template for amplifying TCR beta CDR3 regions. HTBI primers were the set used in a first-round RT-PCR of the TCR CDR3. Using its own MiXCR run on the multiplex PCR reads, TCRdb lists one record per CDR3 protein. The data hold roughly 500,000 distinct CDR3 sequences, with roughly 46% observed a single time.

The V and J genes are TRBV5-1 and TRBJ2-2; D call uncertain. The sequenced sample consisted of peripheral blood or thyroid tissue (not recorded which). This clonotype was sampled from an adult woman with Graves' disease, either hyperthyroidism or ophthalmopathy (not recorded which). DNA for the CDR3: TGCGCCAGCAGCCCGGAGCCGAACACTGGGGAGCTGTTTTTT. Protein product: CASSPEPNTGELFF.